This T cell receptor (beta chain) was sequenced for a study of cytomegalovirus exposure and HLA in healthy donors. This clone was detected a few times. Its target is not known. The study ran its PCR with 60 Vbeta and 13 Jbeta primers. Assay: immunoSEQ multiplex PCR; the TCRdb copy retains only in-frame clones and omits some. The data show 150,000 to 200,000 clones, over 70% seen once. Germline loops: CDR1 SEHNR, CDR2 FQNEAQ (reference sequence). This CDR3 contains 16 residues. V shed 8 bases and J 5 bases; nucleotides not matched to a gene: 15. Study observations and caveats: With later analysis, a missense DCLRE1C variant became linked to TCR beta V- and J-gene trimming. A later analysis appeared to link common viral pathogens to several of the most significant clusters. Altogether, around 160 TCR beta chains were recorded as cytomegalovirus-associated. As was reported, the HLA-A and HLA-B alleles of most subjects were accurately predicted from TCR beta sequences.

The sequence derives from a male donor in good health and CMV-seronegative. Sequencing used PBMCs. This chain connects TRBV7-9 to TRBJ2-1; 7 bases are shared with TRBD2. The CDR3 nucleotides read TGTGCCAGCGGACCCCCTGGACTAGAAGGCGACAATGAGCAGTTCTTC. This gives the protein CASGPPGLEGDNEQFF.